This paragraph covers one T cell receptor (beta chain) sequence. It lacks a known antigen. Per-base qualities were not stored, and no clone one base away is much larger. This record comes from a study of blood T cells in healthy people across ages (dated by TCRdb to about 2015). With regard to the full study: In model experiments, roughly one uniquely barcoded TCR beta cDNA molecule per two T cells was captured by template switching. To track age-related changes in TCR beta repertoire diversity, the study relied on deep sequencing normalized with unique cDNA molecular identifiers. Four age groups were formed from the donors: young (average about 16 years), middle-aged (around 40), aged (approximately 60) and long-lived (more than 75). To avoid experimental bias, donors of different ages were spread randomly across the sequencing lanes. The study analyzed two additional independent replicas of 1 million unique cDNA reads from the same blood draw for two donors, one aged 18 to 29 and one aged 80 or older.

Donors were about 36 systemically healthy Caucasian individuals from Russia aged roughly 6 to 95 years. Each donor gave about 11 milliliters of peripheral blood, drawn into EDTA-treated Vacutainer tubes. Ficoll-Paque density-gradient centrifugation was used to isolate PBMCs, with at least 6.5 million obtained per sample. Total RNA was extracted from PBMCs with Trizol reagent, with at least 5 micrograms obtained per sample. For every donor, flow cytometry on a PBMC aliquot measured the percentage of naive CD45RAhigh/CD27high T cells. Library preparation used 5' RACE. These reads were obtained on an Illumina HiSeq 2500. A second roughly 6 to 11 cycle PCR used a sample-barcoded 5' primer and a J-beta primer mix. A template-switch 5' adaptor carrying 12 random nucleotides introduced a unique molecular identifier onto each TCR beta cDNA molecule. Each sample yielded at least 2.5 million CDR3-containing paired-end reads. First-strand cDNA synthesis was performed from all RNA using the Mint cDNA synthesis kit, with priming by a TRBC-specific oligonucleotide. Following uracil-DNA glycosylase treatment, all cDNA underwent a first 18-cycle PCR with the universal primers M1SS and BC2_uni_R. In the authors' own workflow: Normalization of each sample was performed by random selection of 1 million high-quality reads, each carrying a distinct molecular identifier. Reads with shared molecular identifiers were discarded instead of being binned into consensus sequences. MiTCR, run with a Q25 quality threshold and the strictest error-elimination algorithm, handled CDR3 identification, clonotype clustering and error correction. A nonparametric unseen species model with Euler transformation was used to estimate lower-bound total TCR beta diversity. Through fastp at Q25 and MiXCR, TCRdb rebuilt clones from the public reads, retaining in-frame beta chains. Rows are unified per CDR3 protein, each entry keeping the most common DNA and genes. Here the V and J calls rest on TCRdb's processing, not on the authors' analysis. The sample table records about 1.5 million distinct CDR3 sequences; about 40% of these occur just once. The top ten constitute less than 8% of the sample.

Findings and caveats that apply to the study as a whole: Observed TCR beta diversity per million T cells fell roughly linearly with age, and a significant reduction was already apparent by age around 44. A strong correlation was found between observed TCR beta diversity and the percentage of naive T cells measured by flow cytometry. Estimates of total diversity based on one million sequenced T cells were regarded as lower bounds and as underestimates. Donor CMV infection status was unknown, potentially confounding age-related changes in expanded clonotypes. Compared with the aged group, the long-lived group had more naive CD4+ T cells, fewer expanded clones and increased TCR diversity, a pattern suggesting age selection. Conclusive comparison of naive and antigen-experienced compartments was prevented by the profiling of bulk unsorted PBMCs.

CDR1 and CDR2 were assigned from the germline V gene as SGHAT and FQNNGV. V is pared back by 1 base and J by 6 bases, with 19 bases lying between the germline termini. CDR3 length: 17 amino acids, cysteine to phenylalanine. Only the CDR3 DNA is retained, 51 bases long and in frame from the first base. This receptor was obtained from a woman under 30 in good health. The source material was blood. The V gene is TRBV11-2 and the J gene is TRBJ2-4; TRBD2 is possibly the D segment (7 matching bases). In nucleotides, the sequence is TGTGCCAGCAGCTTAGGTGGGACGGGGGGCCAGGGAAACATTCAGTACTTC. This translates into CASSLGGTGGQGNIQYF.